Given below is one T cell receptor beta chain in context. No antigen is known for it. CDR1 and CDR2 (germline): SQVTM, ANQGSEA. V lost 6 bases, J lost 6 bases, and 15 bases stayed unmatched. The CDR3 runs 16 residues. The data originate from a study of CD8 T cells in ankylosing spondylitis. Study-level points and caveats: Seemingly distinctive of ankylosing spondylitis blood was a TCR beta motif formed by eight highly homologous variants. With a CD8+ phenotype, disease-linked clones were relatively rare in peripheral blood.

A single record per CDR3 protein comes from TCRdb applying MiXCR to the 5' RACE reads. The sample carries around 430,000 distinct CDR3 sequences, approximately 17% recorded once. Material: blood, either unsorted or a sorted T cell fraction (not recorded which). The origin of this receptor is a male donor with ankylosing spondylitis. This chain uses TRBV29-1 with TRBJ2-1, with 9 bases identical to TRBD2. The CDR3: CSVPPQRGVEGNEQFF. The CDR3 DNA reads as TGCAGCGTGCCCCCACAGCGGGGGGTGGAAGGCAATGAGCAGTTCTTC.